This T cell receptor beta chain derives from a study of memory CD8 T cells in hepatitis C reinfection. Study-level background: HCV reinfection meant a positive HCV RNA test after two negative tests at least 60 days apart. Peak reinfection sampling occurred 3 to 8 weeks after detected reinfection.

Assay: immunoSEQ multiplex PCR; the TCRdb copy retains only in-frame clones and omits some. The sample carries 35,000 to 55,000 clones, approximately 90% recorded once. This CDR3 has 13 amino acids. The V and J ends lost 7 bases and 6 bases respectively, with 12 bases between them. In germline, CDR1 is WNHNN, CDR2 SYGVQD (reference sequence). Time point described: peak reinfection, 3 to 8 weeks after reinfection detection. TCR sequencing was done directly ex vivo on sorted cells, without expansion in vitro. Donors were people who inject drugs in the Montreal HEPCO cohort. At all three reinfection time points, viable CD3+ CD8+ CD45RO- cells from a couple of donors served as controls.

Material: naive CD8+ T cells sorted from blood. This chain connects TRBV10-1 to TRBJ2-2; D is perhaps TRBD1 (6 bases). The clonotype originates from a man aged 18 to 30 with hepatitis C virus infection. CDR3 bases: TGCGCCAGCAACAGGGATCTCGCCGGGGAGCTGTTTTTT. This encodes CASNRDLAGELFF.